A single sample is the source of the 19 T cell receptor beta chains below, sequenced in a study of response to subunit inactivated influenza vaccine. TCRdb used MiXCR to reprocess the RT-PCR reads, holding one entry per CDR3 protein. Here the sample spans hundreds of thousands of distinct CDR3 sequences, 14% being singletons. Specimen: PBMCs from blood, collected approximately 15 days before vaccination. The receptors shown here come from a man aged 50 to 59 who received an inactivated influenza vaccine.

In its sample, this clonotype was seen a few times. This rearrangement joins TRBV7-2 to TRBJ2-7, with D possibly TRBD2 on 6 matching bases. CDR1 and CDR2 from the germline V gene are SGHTA and FQGNSA. This CDR3 is 14 amino acids long. V was pared by 5 bases and J by 3 bases, with 14 bases between. As DNA, the CDR3 is TGTGCCAGCAGCCAACCGACTAGTAACTACGAGCAGTACTTC. The encoded protein is CASSQPTSNYEQYF.

The table lists this clonotype with many counts. The rearrangement joins TRBV2 to TRBJ2-3; 10 bases agree with TRBD2. From germline, CDR1 is SNHLY and CDR2 FYNNEI. CDR3 length: 16 amino acids. V dropped 5 bases and J dropped 1; count of bases not matched to a gene: 6. This CDR3 is CASSLILAGRTDTQYF. The CDR3, as DNA: TGTGCCAGCAGTTTAATACTAGCGGGACGCACAGATACGCAGTATTTT.

The chain has TRBV15 and TRBJ2-7; 8 nucleotides match TRBD1. V lost 1 base, J lost 3 bases, and 2 bases stayed unmatched. CDR3 length: 14 amino acids. Germline CDR1 is LNHNV and CDR2 is YYDKDF (reference sequence). CDR3 sequence reads: CATSRADRGYEQYF. The CDR3 DNA reads as TGTGCCACCAGCAGAGCCGACAGGGGCTACGAGCAGTACTTC.

The V gene is TRBV19, the J gene TRBJ2-4, with D tentatively TRBD1 or TRBD2 (6 bases each). The ends were cut back, 4 bases at V and 5 bases at J, with 18 bases in the middle. This CDR3 region has 16 residues. Germline values: CDR1 LNHDA, CDR2 SQIVND (reference sequence). This CDR3 is CASSKRGEGFENIQYF. CDR3 DNA: TGTGCCAGTAGTAAAAGGGGGGAAGGTTTTGAAAACATTCAGTACTTC.

This clonotype was recorded at least ten times. The chain joins TRBV7-2 to TRBJ2-7, with 9 bases identical to TRBD1. There are 16 residues in the CDR3. V lost 0 bases, J lost 3 bases, and 6 bases stayed unmatched. The germline gives CDR1 SGHTA, CDR2 FQGNSA. CDR3 region: CASSLAARDRDYEQYF. The CDR3 DNA follows: TGTGCCAGCAGCTTAGCGGCCCGGGACAGGGACTACGAGCAGTACTTC.

This chain uses TRBV9 with TRBJ2-7; D call uncertain. The CDR3 consists of 13 residues. Trimming took off 0 bases at V and 6 bases at J, with 10 bases between the two ends. Germline V gene sequence: CDR1 SGDLS, CDR2 YYNGEE. The CDR3 is CASSVAPSGEQYF. Here the CDR3 DNA reads TGTGCCAGCAGCGTAGCTCCTTCAGGCGAGCAGTACTTC.

This clonotype was found a few times. The chain has TRBV5-6 and TRBJ2-1, with D maybe TRBD2 (7 bases). The germline V and J ends were trimmed by 0 bases and 8 bases, with 18 bases remaining between them. Germline lookup yields CDR1 SGHDT and CDR2 YYEEEE. The CDR3 loop spans 16 amino acids. CDR3 coding DNA: TGTGCCAGCAGCTTGGTTGTGTGGGGGGGCCGTTATGAGCAGTTCTTC. It specifies CASSLVVWGGRYEQFF.

In its sample, this clonotype was seen many times. The chain has TRBV6-2 or TRBV6-3 and TRBJ1-2, with a tentative D call TRBD1 (6 bases). The V end lost 6 bases, the J end lost 8 bases, and 22 bases lay between the germline ends. CDR3 length: 15 amino acids. Per germline, CDR1 MNHEY and CDR2 SVGEGT. DNA for the CDR3: TGTGCCAGCAGCCCGGACAGCACTCTGATCTTGGGCTACACCTTC. This sequence encodes CASSPDSTLILGYTF.

This clonotype was observed a few times. The gene calls are TRBV15 and TRBJ2-1; D call uncertain. The CDR3 length is 14 residues. Trimming took off 0 bases at V and 0 bases at J, with 3 bases between the two ends. The germline CDR1 and CDR2 sequences are LNHNV and YYDKDF (reference sequence). The CDR3 nucleotides read TGTGCCACCAGCAGAGAGCTCTCCTACAATGAGCAGTTCTTC. This sequence encodes CATSRELSYNEQFF.

The rearrangement links TRBV7-9 to TRBJ1-2, with a weak D call TRBD1 (6 bases). The CDR3 consists of 14 residues. Germline V CDR1 and CDR2: SEHNR, FQNEAQ (reference sequence). V was clipped by 3 bases and J by 3 bases, with 11 bases between them. This chain's CDR3 is CASSFRGADYGYTF. Written as DNA, the CDR3 is TGTGCCAGCAGCTTTCGGGGGGCAGACTATGGCTACACCTTC.

This clonotype was counted only a few times. The chain joins TRBV3-1 to TRBJ2-1, with 9 bases that match TRBD2. Germline V CDR1 and CDR2: LGHDT, YNNKEL (reference sequence). After removal of 1 base from V and 7 bases from J, the junction contained 5 bases not matched to a gene. The CDR3 has 15 amino acids. The CDR3 DNA follows: TGTGCCAGCAGCCAAGGGTACAGCGGGAGGAATGAGCAGTTCTTC. It encodes CASSQGYSGRNEQFF.

The table lists this clonotype with a few counts. This sequence joins TRBV6-4 and TRBJ2-3; 7 nucleotides agree with TRBD1. Looked up from germline, CDR1 is MRHNA and CDR2 is SNTAGT. Unmatched junction bases numbered 8, after V lost 4 bases and J lost 4 bases. This CDR3 contains 15 residues. This CDR3 reads CASSVGQSPPDTQYF. DNA of the CDR3: TGTGCCAGCAGTGTGGGACAGTCGCCCCCAGATACGCAGTATTTT.

The rearrangement links TRBV24-1 to TRBJ2-6, with D unclear. The CDR3 sequence is 17 residues long. Germline V CDR1 and CDR2: KGHDR, SFDVKD. Trimming removed 5 bases from V and 0 bases from J, with 13 bases in between. The CDR3 protein is CATSGPDGTSGANVLTF. CDR3 in DNA: TGTGCCACCAGTGGCCCGGACGGAACCTCTGGGGCCAACGTCCTGACTTTC.

The chain uses TRBV4-3 and TRBJ2-7, with a tentative D call TRBD1 (5 bases). This CDR3 comprises 14 residues. Trimming took off 2 bases at V and 0 bases at J, with 8 bases between the two ends. The germline V gene encodes CDR1 LGHNA and CDR2 YSLEER. CDR3 sequence reads: CASSQKDSSYEQYF. The CDR3 DNA sequence: TGCGCCAGCAGCCAAAAAGACAGCTCCTACGAGCAGTACTTC.

This clonotype was picked up many times. V and J are TRBV15 and TRBJ2-1; 9 bases map to TRBD1. The CDR3 spans 14 residues. Trimming at V came to 3 bases and at J to 3 bases, leaving 0 bases not matched to a gene. Germline-derived CDR1 and CDR2 are LNHNV and YYDKDF (reference sequence). CDR3 DNA: TGTGCCACCAGCAGGACAGGGGGCTACAATGAGCAGTTCTTC. It codes for CATSRTGGYNEQFF.

The chain employs TRBV20-1 and TRBJ2-1, with TRBD2 identical over 7 bases. Germline lookup yields CDR1 DFQATT and CDR2 SNEGSKA (reference sequence). J was trimmed by 0 bases and V by 5 bases; bases with no gene match: 7. This CDR3 spans 15 amino acids. This CDR3 reads CSAFHSGSSYNEQFF. The CDR3 coding sequence is TGCAGTGCTTTCCATAGCGGGTCCTCCTACAATGAGCAGTTCTTC.

The chain joins TRBV5-1 to TRBJ1-4, with 8 bases lining up with TRBD1. There are 14 residues in the CDR3. J gave up 7 bases and V 4 bases, and 6 bases lay outside the gene matches. Germline V gives CDR1 SGHRS, CDR2 YFSETQ. In DNA form, the CDR3 reads TGCGCCAGCAGCCCCGGGACAGGATTTGAAAAACTGTTTTTT. This translates into CASSPGTGFEKLFF.

The chain joins TRBV12-3 or TRBV12-4 to TRBJ1-2; 10 bases are a match to TRBD1. The junction had 8 bases not matched to a gene; V was cut back by 5 bases and J by 8 bases. The CDR3 extends over 14 amino acids. CDR3 nucleotides: TGTGCCAGCAGTACAACCGGGACAGGGGTCGGCTACACCTTC. Translated, it gives CASSTTGTGVGYTF.

This clonotype was seen only a few times. The chain has TRBV3-1 and TRBJ2-1, with TRBD1 matching 7 bases. CDR1 and CDR2 from the germline V gene are LGHDT and YNNKEL (reference sequence). CDR3 length equals 18 residues. The junction had 15 bases not matched to a gene; V was cut back by 4 bases and J by 3 bases. The chain's CDR3 is CASSPQGGGFPFYNEQFF. CDR3 bases: TGTGCCAGCAGCCCGCAAGGGGGCGGTTTCCCCTTCTACAATGAGCAGTTCTTC.